Detailed here is one T cell receptor (beta chain). The data belong to a study of T cells in Graves' hyperthyroidism and ophthalmopathy. RNA transcripts yielded amplified TCR beta CDR3 regions. First-round RT-PCR targeting the TCR CDR3 was performed with the HTBI primer set. TCRdb passed the multiplex PCR reads through MiXCR, listing each CDR3 protein once. The data contain hundreds of thousands of distinct CDR3 sequences, more than 45% of them seen just once; the ten biggest clones take up 6.5% to 9%. The CDR3 is 16 amino acids. Looked up from germline, CDR1 is SEHNR and CDR2 is FQNEAQ (reference sequence). V lost 5 bases and J 0 bases, leaving 11 bases between the germline ends.

Specimen: peripheral blood or thyroid tissue (not recorded which). This chain connects TRBV7-9 to TRBJ2-6; weak D call: TRBD2 (5 bases). The receptor's source is a woman between 18 and 29 years old with Graves' hyperthyroidism. As DNA, the CDR3 is TGTGCCAGCAGCGACCCGCGGGTCTCTGGGGCCAACGTCCTGACTTTC. It codes for CASSDPRVSGANVLTF.